This TCR beta chain appears in the sequencing data of a study of blood T cell repertoires in COVID-19. At the level of the study: Specimens from acute and convalescent COVID-19 originated in the United States, Italy and Spain. PBMCs, B-cell-depleted T cells, or T cells provided the cDNA or gDNA that made up the material.

The CDR3 has 16 amino acids. CDR1 and CDR2 (germline): LGHNA, YNFKEQ. J gave up 4 bases and V 0 bases, and 3 bases lay outside the gene matches. In the original analysis: Amplified reference gene primers provided the basis for estimating nucleated cell counts. Clones were sequenced by immunoSEQ multiplex PCR, and TCRdb holds only the in-frame ones, with some missing. Clonal size and the V and J genes are those of that table, whereas D and trimming came from the DNA. The profile shows a few hundred thousand clones, about 90% of them singletons. The genes are TRBV4-2 and TRBJ1-2; 12 positions agree with TRBD1. The sequenced sample was peripheral blood. The TCR comes from a man aged 18 to 30 who had recovered from COVID-19. The CDR3 DNA reads as TGTGCCAGCAGCCAAGATTGGGGACAGGGGGCCTATGGCTACACCTTC. Translating it yields CASSQDWGQGAYGYTF.